This passage covers 20 T cell receptor beta chains from one sample sequenced in a study of blood T cell repertoires in COVID-19. Generated by immunoSEQ multiplex PCR, the TCRdb table keeps only in-frame clones and is missing some. In the table there are under 200,000 clones, roughly 93% of which are singletons. Sequencing used peripheral blood. The receptors shown here come from a man aged 18 to 35 with acute or convalescent COVID-19.

V and J are TRBV29-1 and TRBJ2-6; D is possibly TRBD1 (7 bases). The CDR3 is made up of 17 amino acids. Per germline, CDR1 SQVTM and CDR2 ANQGSEA. Trimming cost V 6 bases and J 1 base, with 19 bases left between them. CDR3 nucleotide sequence: TGCAGCGTGGAAAGGCGGGACAGAAGGTCTGGGGCCAACGTCCTGACTTTC. Its protein is CSVERRDRRSGANVLTF.

The chain joins TRBV27 to TRBJ1-5, with 8 bases lining up with TRBD1. J was trimmed by 3 bases and V by 2 bases; bases with no gene match: 15. The CDR3 has 19 amino acids. Germline CDR1 MNHEY, CDR2 SMNVEV (reference sequence). CDR3 DNA sequence: TGTGCCAGCAGTTTAAGGCCACAGGGGGTGGCCGGTTACAATCAGCCCCAGCATTTT. Protein product: CASSLRPQGVAGYNQPQHF.

The J gene is TRBJ1-4, the V gene TRBV30; 8 nucleotides agree with TRBD1. V dropped 3 bases and J dropped 7; count of bases not matched to a gene: 4. This CDR3 contains 13 residues. Germline V gene data show CDR1 as GTSNPN and CDR2 as SVGIG (reference sequence). This CDR3 reads CAWSRTGIEKLFF. The CDR3 region has the DNA TGTGCCTGGAGCCGGACAGGGATTGAAAAACTGTTTTTT.

V is TRBV7-6 and J is TRBJ2-1; 7 positions match TRBD2. The CDR3 extends over 16 amino acids. CDR1 SGHVS and CDR2 FNYEAQ come from the germline V gene. Trimming took 8 bases from V and 0 from J; bases not matched to a gene: 10. CDR3 DNA: TGTGCCAGCGCATTCCGGGGCGGGAGCTCCTACAATGAGCAGTTCTTC. Its protein product is CASAFRGGSSYNEQFF.

The rearrangement uses TRBV19 and TRBJ2-1; D is possibly TRBD1 (5 bases). Germline CDR1 and CDR2: LNHDA and SQIVND (reference sequence). V was trimmed by 9 bases and J by 0 bases, leaving 12 bases between them. The CDR3 is 14 residues long. DNA for the CDR3: TGTGCCAGCACCGACAGTAGCTCCTACAATGAGCAGTTCTTC. Residues: CASTDSSSYNEQFF.

This chain uses TRBV6-5 with TRBJ1-1; 8 bases are shared with TRBD1. CDR3 length equals 12 residues. Trimming at V came to 6 bases and at J to 6 bases, leaving 3 bases not matched to a gene. The germline V gene encodes CDR1 MNHEY and CDR2 SVGAGI. CDR3 sequence (DNA): TGTGCCAGCAGCCAGGGGGCGGCTGAAGCTTTCTTT. Translating gives CASSQGAAEAFF.

The chain carries TRBV7-6 and TRBJ2-7; 7 bases fit TRBD2. Trimming cost V 5 bases and J 4 bases; bases outside gene matches: 2. The CDR3 loop spans 12 amino acids. CDR1 is SGHVS, CDR2 FNYEAQ, per germline. CDR3 loop: CASSPGGYEQYF. Here the CDR3 DNA reads TGTGCCAGCAGCCCCGGGGGGTACGAGCAGTACTTC.

The chain recombines TRBV27 with TRBJ1-1; a weak D match, TRBD1 (5 bases). This CDR3 region has 12 residues. V was clipped by 9 bases and J by 1 base, with 9 bases between them. The germline CDR1 and CDR2 sequences are MNHEY and SMNVEV (reference sequence). The DNA for the CDR3 is TGTGCCAGTACCGGACAGAACACTGAAGCTTTCTTT. Protein product: CASTGQNTEAFF.

The chain joins TRBV24-1 to TRBJ2-3; D is unresolved. The germline gives CDR1 KGHDR, CDR2 SFDVKD. V lost 12 bases and J lost 0, with 15 bases in between. The length of the CDR3 is 14 residues. For the CDR3, the DNA is TGTGCCCCGCAGGTAGGCTACAGCACAGATACGCAGTATTTT. Translated, it gives CAPQVGYSTDTQYF.

The gene calls are TRBV30 and TRBJ1-5; 8 nucleotides align to TRBD1. This CDR3 contains 14 residues. CDR1 GTSNPN and CDR2 SVGIG come from the germline V gene (reference sequence). Trimming cost V 2 bases and J 7 bases; bases outside gene matches: 7. The CDR3 loop is CAWSSTGGGQPQHF. In DNA, the CDR3 is TGTGCCTGGAGTTCCACAGGGGGAGGCCAGCCCCAGCATTTT.

V and J are TRBV19 and TRBJ1-5; tentative D call: TRBD1 (6 bases). The CDR3 covers 15 residues. Germline lookup yields CDR1 LNHDA and CDR2 SQIVND (reference sequence). Trimming removed 1 base at V and 6 bases at J, with 13 bases between. The CDR3 nucleotides are TGTGCCAGTAGTATAGGTGGGGGGGCGGGTCAGCCCCAGCATTTT. It codes for CASSIGGGAGQPQHF.

The chain employs TRBV2 and TRBJ1-1; D uncertain. V was pared by 6 bases and J by 2 bases, with 13 bases between. This CDR3 has 14 amino acids. Germline CDR1 is SNHLY and CDR2 is FYNNEI. CDR3 sequence (DNA): TGTGCCAGCAGAGAACAGACACCCAACACTGAAGCTTTCTTT. It translates to CASREQTPNTEAFF.

The V call is TRBV2, the J call TRBJ2-1; 12 bases are shared with TRBD2. The V gene's germline CDR1 is SNHLY and CDR2 FYNNEI. Losses at the gene ends were 3 bases for V and 0 bases for J; bases not matched to a gene: 9. This CDR3 is 19 amino acids long. Here the CDR3 DNA reads TGTGCCAGCAGTGATATTACCGGACTAGCGGGAAGCTCCTACAATGAGCAGTTCTTC. This gives the protein CASSDITGLAGSSYNEQFF.

This chain joins TRBV10-1 and TRBJ2-7; D might be TRBD1 (5 bases). CDR3 length: 16 amino acids. Trimming cost V 3 bases and J 3 bases, with 18 bases left between them. The germline V gene has CDR1 WNHNN and CDR2 SYGVQD (reference sequence). CDR3 in DNA: TGCGCCAGCAGTGAAGGAGAAGGACCAGGGATCTACGAGCAGTACTTC. It translates to CASSEGEGPGIYEQYF.

The rearrangement uses TRBV11-3 and TRBJ2-7, with TRBD2 matching 9 bases. Germline V CDR1 and CDR2: SGHNT, YENEEA. With 5 bases clipped from V and 0 bases from J, the junction kept 2 bases outside the gene matches. The CDR3 runs to 14 residues. The CDR3 DNA is TGTGCCAGCAGCCCGACTAGCGGCTCCTACGAGCAGTACTTC. This codes for CASSPTSGSYEQYF. The full variable domain, its missing parts supplied by reference TRBV11-3 and TRBJ2-7, is EAGVVQSPRYKIIEKKQPVAFWCNPISGHNTLYWYLQNLGQGPELLIRYENEEAVDDSQLPKDRFSAERLKGVDSTLKIQPAELGDSAVYLCASSPTSGSYEQYFGPGTRLTVT.

This clone came up once. The V call is TRBV10-3, the J call TRBJ2-7; the match to TRBD1 covers 7 bases. Per the germline V gene, CDR1 is ENHRY and CDR2 is SYGVKD. This CDR3 comprises 18 residues. Trimming removed 2 bases from V and 0 bases from J; junction bases left unmatched: 13. CDR3 in amino acids: CAISEGTGATFSSYEQYF. DNA for the CDR3: TGTGCCATCAGTGAGGGTACAGGGGCCACCTTTAGCTCCTACGAGCAGTACTTC.

The genes are TRBV2 and TRBJ2-3; a possible D gene is TRBD2 (6 bases). The CDR3 contains 16 residues. The germline V gene has CDR1 SNHLY and CDR2 FYNNEI. Trimming left V 3 bases short and J 6 bases short, with 19 bases between. In DNA form, the CDR3 reads TGTGCCAGCAGTGAGGACTTAAGCGGCGGAGGGGATACGCAGTATTTT. It codes for CASSEDLSGGGDTQYF.

This clone was counted once. The rearrangement links TRBV5-1 to TRBJ1-4, with TRBD1 identical over 7 bases. This CDR3 region has 14 residues. Germline CDR1 SGHRS, CDR2 YFSETQ. J lost 4 bases, V lost 5 bases, and 5 bases had no gene match. DNA for the CDR3: TGCGCCAGCAGACCTCAGGGGGTTAATGAAAAACTGTTTTTT. It encodes CASRPQGVNEKLFF.

The sample holds one count of this clone. This chain links TRBV3-1 (or the pseudogene TRBV3-2) with TRBJ1-2; D unclear. Germline CDR1 is LGHDT and CDR2 is YNNKEL (reference sequence). This CDR3 is 14 amino acids long. V lost 4 bases, J lost 0 bases, and 9 bases lay in between. For the CDR3, the DNA is TGTGCCAGCAGCCCGATCGGTTCTAACTATGGCTACACCTTC. This gives the protein CASSPIGSNYGYTF.

The chain combines TRBV4-1 with TRBJ1-4; weak D call: TRBD1 (6 bases). Per the germline V gene, CDR1 is MGHRA and CDR2 is YSYEKL. The CDR3 covers 18 residues. Trimming stripped 1 base from V and 7 bases from J, with 22 bases between. The CDR3 nucleotides are TGCGCCAGCAGCCAAGTAGAACTCTTCGGACAGAGCTCTGAAAAACTGTTTTTT. This codes for CASSQVELFGQSSEKLFF.